This entry describes one TCR delta chain. This record comes from a study of gamma-delta chains in newborns, infants, children. TCRdb re-called the reads with CATT. The data contain 3,700 or so delta-chain clones, 0.5% to 0.6% of them singletons. The CDR3 loop spans 19 amino acids. The V gene was left uncalled, and the J gene is TRDJ3; the DNA was not used to check the table's D call, TRDD3. Material for sequencing was blood. This TCR derives from a child who was a newborn, infant or young child, either healthy, febrile or measles-vaccinated (not recorded which). The CDR3 DNA reads as TGTGCCTGTGACACTGGGGGATCCGGTATCTCCTGGGACACCCGACAGATGTTTTTC. Protein: CACDTGGSGISWDTRQMFF.